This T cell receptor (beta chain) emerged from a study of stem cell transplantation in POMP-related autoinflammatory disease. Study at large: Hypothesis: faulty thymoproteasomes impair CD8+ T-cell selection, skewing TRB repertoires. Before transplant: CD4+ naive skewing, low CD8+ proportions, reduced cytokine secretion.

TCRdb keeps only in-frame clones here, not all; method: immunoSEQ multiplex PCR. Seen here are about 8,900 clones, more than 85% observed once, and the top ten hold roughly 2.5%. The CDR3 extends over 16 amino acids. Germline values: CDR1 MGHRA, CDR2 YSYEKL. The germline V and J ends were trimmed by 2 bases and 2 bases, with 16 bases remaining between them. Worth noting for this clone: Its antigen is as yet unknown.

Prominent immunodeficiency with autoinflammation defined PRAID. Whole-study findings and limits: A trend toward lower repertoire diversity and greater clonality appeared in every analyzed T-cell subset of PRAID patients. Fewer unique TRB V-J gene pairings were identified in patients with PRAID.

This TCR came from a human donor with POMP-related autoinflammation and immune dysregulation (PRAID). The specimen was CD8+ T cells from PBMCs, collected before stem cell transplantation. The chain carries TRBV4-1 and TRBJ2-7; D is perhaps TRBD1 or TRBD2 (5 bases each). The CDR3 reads CASSQRGVGSAYEQYF. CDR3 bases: TGCGCCAGCAGCCAAAGAGGGGTAGGCAGCGCCTACGAGCAGTACTTC.